This is a list of T cell receptor beta chains from one sample in a study of early T cells in non-severe SARS-CoV-2 infection. TCRdb re-called the 5' RACE reads with MiXCR, one entry per CDR3 protein. The data contain about 79,000 distinct CDR3 sequences, about 10% of them singletons. Sequencing was carried out using whole blood. These receptors were obtained from an adult who was a healthcare worker with PCR-confirmed SARS-CoV-2 infection or an uninfected control (not recorded which). CDR3s include the opening cysteine and the closing phenylalanine or tryptophan. Rows may omit the clone size; those that give it use once, few, many or a size class.

cdr3_aa: CASSSGDGTNTGELFF; clone_size: once; v_call: TRBV27
cdr3_aa: CASSGRGQSYEQYF; clone_size: many; v_call: TRBV2
cdr3_aa: CASSPLGDRVKETQYF; clone_size: few; v_call: TRBV21-1
cdr3_aa: CASSFRLSYNEQFF; clone_size: few; v_call: TRBV12-3/TRBV12-4
cdr3_aa: CASEFGGSNQPQHF; clone_size: -; v_call: TRBV2
cdr3_aa: CASSQGIGGIQYF; clone_size: many; v_call: TRBV7-6
cdr3_aa: CAAEQLYNEQFF; clone_size: few; v_call: TRBV6-1
cdr3_aa: CASRRREGNTIYF; clone_size: few; v_call: TRBV7-9
cdr3_aa: CSVEGTASYNEQFF; clone_size: many; v_call: TRBV29-1
cdr3_aa: CASTTGDYGYTF; clone_size: few; v_call: TRBV7-9
cdr3_aa: CASSQETGTGWGETQYF; clone_size: -; v_call: TRBV4-3
cdr3_aa: CASSPASGGANEQFF; clone_size: -; v_call: TRBV6-5
cdr3_aa: CASSLMGGYTEAFF; clone_size: -; v_call: TRBV5-4
cdr3_aa: CATSRDSNINYGYTF; clone_size: -; v_call: TRBV15
cdr3_aa: CSARGQSSYNSPLHF; clone_size: few; v_call: TRBV20-1
cdr3_aa: CASTAQGPEKLFF; clone_size: -; v_call: TRBV12-3/TRBV12-4
cdr3_aa: CASSLRAREGGYTF; clone_size: -; v_call: TRBV5-6
cdr3_aa: CASSGGQGAHGYTF; clone_size: -; v_call: TRBV6-5
cdr3_aa: CASTALTGVRADTQYF; clone_size: -; v_call: TRBV2
cdr3_aa: CASSFGANQPQHF; clone_size: -; v_call: TRBV5-1
cdr3_aa: CASSRGQGTETQYF; clone_size: few; v_call: TRBV27
cdr3_aa: CSAIRDRNEKLFF; clone_size: few; v_call: TRBV20-1
cdr3_aa: CAWSDRGRNYGYTF; clone_size: -; v_call: TRBV30
cdr3_aa: CASSLSGDHGYTF; clone_size: many; v_call: TRBV7-6
cdr3_aa: CASSSGAGLRQHF; clone_size: few; v_call: TRBV11-2
cdr3_aa: CAISESGGPDTQYF; clone_size: -; v_call: TRBV10-3
cdr3_aa: CASSSWDRREKLFF; clone_size: -; v_call: TRBV12-3/TRBV12-4
cdr3_aa: CASSSVEGRGTEAFF; clone_size: many; v_call: TRBV18
cdr3_aa: CSARHGQDYGYTF; clone_size: -; v_call: TRBV20-1
cdr3_aa: CSARAHLNEQFF; clone_size: -; v_call: TRBV20-1
cdr3_aa: CASSLDRVAYNEQFF; clone_size: -; v_call: TRBV12-3/TRBV12-4
cdr3_aa: CASSPRPASPLHF; clone_size: -; v_call: TRBV9
cdr3_aa: CASSQDREQGPRDTQYF; clone_size: -; v_call: TRBV3-1
cdr3_aa: CASSLGGLAGRKETQYF; clone_size: few; v_call: TRBV7-6
cdr3_aa: CASSLGDREWENIQYF; clone_size: few; v_call: TRBV5-6
cdr3_aa: CASSAGGDTGELFF; clone_size: many; v_call: TRBV6-4
cdr3_aa: CASSSPGTSYGYTF; clone_size: few; v_call: TRBV12-3/TRBV12-4
cdr3_aa: CASSLGQGQETQYF; clone_size: few; v_call: TRBV5-1
cdr3_aa: CASSPSTQGEAFF; clone_size: -; v_call: TRBV5-1
cdr3_aa: CASSEERGPGGQETQYF; clone_size: many; v_call: TRBV10-1
cdr3_aa: CASSFRTAEKLFF; clone_size: few; v_call: TRBV18
cdr3_aa: CASSGGQNSPLHF; clone_size: few; v_call: TRBV2
cdr3_aa: CASSLDLLDTQYF; clone_size: many; v_call: TRBV11-2
cdr3_aa: CASSVGGRARGYTF; clone_size: few; v_call: TRBV9
cdr3_aa: CASSIEGGNNQPQHF; clone_size: -; v_call: TRBV19
cdr3_aa: CASSPGGTGVNEQFF; clone_size: -; v_call: TRBV3-1
cdr3_aa: CASSSTTDTQYF; clone_size: few; v_call: TRBV6-5
cdr3_aa: CASRGESYEQYF; clone_size: few; v_call: TRBV12-3/TRBV12-4
cdr3_aa: CASSQVGPGADTQYF; clone_size: -; v_call: TRBV14
cdr3_aa: CASSHRQGPPAGELFF; clone_size: few; v_call: TRBV5-1
cdr3_aa: CASSLSQGNAYEQYF; clone_size: -; v_call: TRBV7-9
cdr3_aa: CASSQETAFEGGYSNQPQHF; clone_size: few; v_call: TRBV4-1
cdr3_aa: CASSLRTRPYEQYF; clone_size: -; v_call: TRBV12-3/TRBV12-4
cdr3_aa: CAWSVHGNGYTF; clone_size: few; v_call: TRBV30
cdr3_aa: CSSSRDLNSPLHF; clone_size: many; v_call: TRBV20-1